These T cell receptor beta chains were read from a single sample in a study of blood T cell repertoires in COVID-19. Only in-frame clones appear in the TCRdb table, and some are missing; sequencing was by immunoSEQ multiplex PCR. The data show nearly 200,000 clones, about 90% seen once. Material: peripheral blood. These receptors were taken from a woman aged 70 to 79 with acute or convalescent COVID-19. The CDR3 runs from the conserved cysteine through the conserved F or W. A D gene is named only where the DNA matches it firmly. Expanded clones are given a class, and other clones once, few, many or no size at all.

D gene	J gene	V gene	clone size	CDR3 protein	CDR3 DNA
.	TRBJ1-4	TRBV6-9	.	CASSSPSTTGEKLFF	TGTGCCAGCAGTTCCCCGTCTACTACGGGTGAAAAACTGTTTTTT
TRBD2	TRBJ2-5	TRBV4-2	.	CASSQAAGLAGQETQYF	TGTGCCAGCAGCCAAGCTGCGGGACTAGCGGGGCAAGAGACCCAGTACTTC
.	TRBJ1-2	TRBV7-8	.	CASSLNSRLYGYTF	TGTGCCAGCAGCTTAAACTCCAGGCTCTATGGCTACACCTTC
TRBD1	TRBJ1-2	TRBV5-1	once	CASSPMTGGPYGYTF	TGCGCCAGCAGCCCCATGACAGGGGGTCCCTATGGCTACACCTTC
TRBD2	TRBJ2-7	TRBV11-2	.	CASSLRGGGYEQYF	TGTGCCAGCTCCCTTCGGGGGGGAGGCTACGAGCAGTACTTC
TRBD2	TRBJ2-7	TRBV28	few	CASSSLGDTPSGVTYEQYF	TGTGCCAGCAGTAGTCTCGGGGACACCCCTAGCGGGGTCACCTACGAGCAGTACTTC
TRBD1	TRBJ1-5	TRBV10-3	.	CAISGQGHQPQHF	TGTGCCATCAGTGGACAGGGCCATCAGCCCCAGCATTTT
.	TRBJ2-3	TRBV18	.	CASSPWVGTDTQYF	TGTGCCAGCTCACCCTGGGTCGGGACAGATACGCAGTATTTT
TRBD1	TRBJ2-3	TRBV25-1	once	CASSDRDRVTDTQYF	TGTGCCAGCAGTGATCGTGACAGGGTCACAGATACGCAGTATTTT
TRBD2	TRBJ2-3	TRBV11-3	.	CASSLAAGGPNTQYF	TGTGCCAGCAGCTTAGCGGCGGGAGGCCCGAATACGCAGTATTTT
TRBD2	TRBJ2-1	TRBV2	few	CASTSGTLLPNEQFF	TGTGCCAGCACCAGCGGGACCCTCCTCCCCAATGAGCAGTTCTTC
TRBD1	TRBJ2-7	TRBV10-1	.	CASSTGQGLYF	TGCGCCAGCAGTACGGGACAGGGACTGTACTTC
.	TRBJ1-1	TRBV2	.	CASSGRLMNTEAFF	TGTGCCAGCAGTGGCAGGCTAATGAACACTGAAGCTTTCTTT
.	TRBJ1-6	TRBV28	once	CASSPRGLSNGSPLHF	TGTGCCAGCAGTCCGAGGGGACTTAGCAATGGTTCACCCCTCCACTTT
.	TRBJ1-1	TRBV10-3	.	CAISELQTRSTEAFF	TGTGCCATCAGTGAGTTGCAAACAAGGAGCACTGAAGCTTTCTTT
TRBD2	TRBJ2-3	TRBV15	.	CATSSGRAVIDTQYF	TGTGCCACCAGCAGCGGGAGGGCCGTCATAGATACGCAGTATTTT
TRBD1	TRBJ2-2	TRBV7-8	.	CASSLVGTGGLTGELFF	TGTGCCAGCAGCTTAGTTGGGACAGGGGGTCTAACCGGGGAGCTGTTTTTT
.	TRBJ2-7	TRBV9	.	CASSVGQDPYEQYF	TGTGCCAGCAGCGTAGGACAGGACCCCTACGAGCAGTACTTC
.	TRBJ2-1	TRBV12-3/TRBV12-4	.	CASSPRGGEQFF	TGTGCCAGCAGCCCTAGGGGGGGCGAGCAGTTCTTC
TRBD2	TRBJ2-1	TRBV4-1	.	CASSRSGGSYNEQFF	TGCGCCAGCAGCCGTAGCGGGGGATCCTACAATGAGCAGTTCTTC
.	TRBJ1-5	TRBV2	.	CASSPTEDQPQHF	TGTGCCAGCAGTCCGACAGAAGATCAGCCCCAGCATTTT
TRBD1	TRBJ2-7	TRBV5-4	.	CASSRDSYEQYF	TGTGCCAGCAGTAGGGACAGCTACGAGCAGTACTTC
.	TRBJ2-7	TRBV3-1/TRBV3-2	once	CASSPRTYEQYF	TGTGCCAGCAGCCCCCGTACCTACGAGCAGTACTTC
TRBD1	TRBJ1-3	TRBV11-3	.	CASSLGGQGIGNTIYF	TGTGCCAGCAGCCTAGGGGGACAGGGGATTGGAAACACCATATATTTT
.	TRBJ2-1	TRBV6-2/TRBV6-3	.	CASSLPSSYNEQFF	TGTGCCAGCAGTTTACCGAGCTCCTACAATGAGCAGTTCTTC
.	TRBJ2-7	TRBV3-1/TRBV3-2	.	CASSQTATSYEQYF	TGTGCCAGCAGCCAAACAGCTACCTCCTACGAGCAGTACTTC
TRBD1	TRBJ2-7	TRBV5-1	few	CASSLEQGAYEQYF	TGCGCCAGCAGCTTGGAACAGGGGGCTTACGAGCAGTACTTC
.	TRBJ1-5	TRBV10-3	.	CAISDSGSNQPQHF	TGTGCCATCAGTGACAGTGGTAGCAATCAGCCCCAGCATTTT
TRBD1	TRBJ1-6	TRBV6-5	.	CASNLDRENSPLHF	TGTGCCAGCAACTTAGACAGGGAGAATTCACCCCTCCACTTT
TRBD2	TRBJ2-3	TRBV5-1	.	CASSLPAGGPTDTQYF	TGCGCCAGCAGCTTGCCCGCGGGGGGACCCACAGATACGCAGTATTTT
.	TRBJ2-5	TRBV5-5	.	CASSLPRGRETQYF	TGTGCCAGCAGCCTGCCCCGAGGGCGGGAGACCCAGTACTTC
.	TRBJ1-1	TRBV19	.	CASSIWGGNTEAFF	TGTGCCAGTAGTATCTGGGGCGGGAACACTGAAGCTTTCTTT
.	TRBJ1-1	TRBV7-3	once	CASSSGTKNTEAFF	TGTGCCAGCAGCTCCGGGACAAAGAACACTGAAGCTTTCTTT
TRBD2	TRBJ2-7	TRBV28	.	CASRGMGRGDPYEQYF	TGTGCCAGCAGGGGGATGGGGCGGGGGGACCCCTACGAGCAGTACTTC
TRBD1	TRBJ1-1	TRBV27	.	CASSSRSGGGYTEAFF	TGTGCCAGCAGTTCACGCTCAGGGGGCGGGTACACTGAAGCTTTCTTT
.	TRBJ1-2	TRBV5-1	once	CASSPYDEAGYTF	TGCGCCAGCAGCCCGTACGATGAAGCTGGCTACACCTTC
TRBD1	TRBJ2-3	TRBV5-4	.	CASSWGDRGGTDTQYF	TGTGCCAGCAGCTGGGGGGACAGGGGAGGCACAGATACGCAGTATTTT
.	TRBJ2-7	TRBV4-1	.	CASSHTDQRAYEQYF	TGCGCCAGCAGCCATACGGACCAGCGGGCATACGAGCAGTACTTC
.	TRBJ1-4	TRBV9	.	CASSRGTSPNEKLFF	TGTGCCAGCAGCAGAGGGACATCTCCTAATGAAAAACTGTTTTTT
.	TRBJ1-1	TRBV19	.	CASNPTGNTEAFF	TGTGCCAGTAACCCGACAGGGAACACTGAAGCTTTCTTT
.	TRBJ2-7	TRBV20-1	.	CSASRVRGYEQYF	TGCAGTGCTAGTCGGGTACGTGGATACGAGCAGTACTTC
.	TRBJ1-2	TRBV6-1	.	CASSEGGGKSVNGYTF	TGTGCCAGCAGTGAAGGGGGGGGGAAATCTGTGAATGGCTACACCTTC
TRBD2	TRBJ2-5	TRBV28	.	CASSARTSGSRETQYF	TGTGCCAGCAGCGCCCGGACTAGCGGGAGTCGTGAGACCCAGTACTTC
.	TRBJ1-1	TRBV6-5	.	CASSSRGGLGTEAFF	TGTGCCAGCAGTTCCCGAGGAGGGTTGGGAACTGAAGCTTTCTTT
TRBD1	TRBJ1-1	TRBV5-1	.	CASSQQGRGTEAFF	TGCGCCAGCAGCCAACAGGGGCGTGGCACTGAAGCTTTCTTT
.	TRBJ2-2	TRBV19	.	CASSIQQNTGELFF	TGTGCCAGTAGTATACAACAGAACACCGGGGAGCTGTTTTTT
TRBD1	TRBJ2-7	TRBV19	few	CASSPRQGTSYEQYF	TGTGCCAGTAGTCCCCGACAGGGCACCTCCTACGAGCAGTACTTC
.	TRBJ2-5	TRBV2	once	CASSKEELAETQYF	TGTGCCAGCAGTAAAGAGGAGCTAGCGGAGACCCAGTACTTC
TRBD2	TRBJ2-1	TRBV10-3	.	CAISESRLAGGISYNEQFF	TGTGCCATCAGTGAGTCGAGACTAGCGGGAGGGATCTCCTACAATGAGCAGTTCTTC
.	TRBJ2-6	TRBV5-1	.	CASSETSGANVLTF	TGCGCCAGCTCAGAAACCTCTGGGGCCAACGTCCTGACTTTC
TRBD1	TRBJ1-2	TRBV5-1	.	CASSLVTGGLGDGYTF	TGCGCCAGCAGCTTGGTGACAGGGGGCTTGGGAGATGGCTACACCTTC
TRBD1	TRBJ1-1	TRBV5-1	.	CASSLQGDTEAFF	TGCGCCAGCAGCTTGCAGGGGGACACTGAAGCTTTCTTT
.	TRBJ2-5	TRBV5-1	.	CASSPGGSAQETQYF	TGCGCCAGCAGCCCTGGAGGGTCAGCCCAAGAGACCCAGTACTTC